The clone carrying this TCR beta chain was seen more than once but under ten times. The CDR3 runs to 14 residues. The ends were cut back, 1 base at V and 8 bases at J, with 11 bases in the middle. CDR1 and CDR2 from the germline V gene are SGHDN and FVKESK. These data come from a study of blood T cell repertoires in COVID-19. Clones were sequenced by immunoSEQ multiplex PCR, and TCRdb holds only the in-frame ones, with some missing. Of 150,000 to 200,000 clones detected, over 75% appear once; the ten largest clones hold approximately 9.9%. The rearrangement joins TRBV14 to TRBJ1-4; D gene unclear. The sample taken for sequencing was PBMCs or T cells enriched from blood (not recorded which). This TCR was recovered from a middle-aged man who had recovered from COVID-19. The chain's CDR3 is CASSQASPREKLFF. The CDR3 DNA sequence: TGTGCCAGCAGCCAAGCGTCCCCTAGGGAAAAACTGTTTTTT.